The 31 T cell receptor beta chains listed next were all sequenced from one sample in a study of T cells after yellow fever vaccination. TCRdb itself ran the 5' RACE reads through MiXCR, one entry per CDR3 protein. The sample comprises around 350,000 distinct CDR3 sequences, roughly 11% of which are singletons, and 18% rests with the top ten. The sample in question was PBMCs, obtained on the day of the first yellow fever vaccination. The receptors shown here come from a man between 18 and 35 years old who received the YFV17D yellow fever vaccine.

This chain connects TRBV20-1 to TRBJ1-5; D might be TRBD1 (6 bases). This CDR3 is 12 amino acids long. V was pared by 5 bases and J by 3 bases, with 8 bases between. Germline V gene sequence: CDR1 DFQATT, CDR2 SNEGSKA (reference sequence). CDR3: CSARQVNQPQHF. The CDR3 DNA is TGCAGTGCTCGACAGGTCAATCAGCCCCAGCATTTT.

This clonotype has ten or more counts. The V call is TRBV27, the J call TRBJ1-5; D ambiguous. The CDR3 runs 13 residues. Germline lookup yields CDR1 MNHEY and CDR2 SMNVEV (reference sequence). Trimming took off 6 bases at V and 0 bases at J, with 6 bases between the two ends. In nucleotides, the CDR3 is TGTGCCAGCAGCCTTAGTAGCAATCAGCCCCAGCATTTT. This encodes CASSLSSNQPQHF.

The chain uses TRBV7-8 and TRBJ1-3; 7 bases map to TRBD1. Germline loops: CDR1 SGHVS, CDR2 FQNEAQ. Unmatched junction bases numbered 3, after V lost 1 base and J lost 3 bases. The CDR3 contains 15 residues. The CDR3 is CASSLGTGRGNTIYF. The DNA of the CDR3 is TGTGCCAGCAGCTTAGGGACAGGACGTGGAAACACCATATATTTT. Full variable domain (remainder filled in from reference TRBV7-8 and TRBJ1-3): GAGVSQSPRYKVAKRGQDVALRCDPISGHVSLFWYQQALGQGPEFLTYFQNEAQLDKSGLPSDRFFAERPEGSVSTLKIQRTQQEDSAVYLCASSLGTGRGNTIYFGEGSWLTVV.

There are a few counts of this clonotype. The DNA of the CDR3 is TGCAGTGCCGCTCGGAGCGGGGGGGCGTGGAATACGCAGTATTTT. Its protein product is CSAARSGGAWNTQYF. The chain is built from TRBV20-1 and TRBJ2-3; 10 nucleotides align to TRBD2. The CDR3 spans 15 residues. J gave up 7 bases and V 6 bases, and 13 bases lay outside the gene matches. Germline V gives CDR1 DFQATT, CDR2 SNEGSKA (reference sequence).

The sample holds a few counts of this clonotype. The V and J genes are TRBV7-6 and TRBJ2-1; 12 bases fit TRBD2. Trimming at V came to 6 bases and at J to 6 bases, leaving 6 bases not matched to a gene. Germline values: CDR1 SGHVS, CDR2 FNYEAQ. CDR3 size: 15 residues. The CDR3 DNA sequence: TGTGCCAGCAGTTCTAGCGGGGGGGCCGGCAATGAGCAGTTCTTC. Translated, it gives CASSSSGGAGNEQFF.

This chain joins TRBV6-1 and TRBJ2-2; D is possibly TRBD1 or TRBD2 (6 bases each). The ends were cut back, 8 bases at V and 4 bases at J, with 20 bases in the middle. CDR3 length equals 16 residues. Germline assignment: CDR1 MNHNS and CDR2 SASEGT. The CDR3 spells CASALSSGGITGELFF. The DNA of the CDR3 is TGTGCCAGCGCCCTAAGTTCCGGGGGCATCACCGGGGAGCTGTTTTTT.

This clonotype was counted between two and nine times. The chain uses TRBV19 and TRBJ2-7; the D call may be TRBD1 or TRBD2 (6 bases each). Germline V lookup: CDR1 LNHDA, CDR2 SQIVND (reference sequence). V lost 5 bases and J lost 1, with 15 bases in between. The CDR3 contains 15 residues. CDR3 sequence (DNA): TGTGCCAGTAGTTACGTAGGGGGGAAATCCTACGAGCAGTACGTC. As protein: CASSYVGGKSYEQYV.

A few counts support this clonotype. The V and J genes are TRBV9 and TRBJ1-2, with 7 positions matching TRBD1. The CDR3 length is 14 residues. The junction had 8 bases not matched to a gene; V was cut back by 3 bases and J by 6 bases. Germline V gene lookup returns CDR1 SGDLS and CDR2 YYNGEE. The CDR3 loop reads CASSETGAWDGYTF. The DNA for the CDR3 is TGTGCCAGCAGCGAAACAGGGGCGTGGGATGGCTACACCTTC.

This chain connects TRBV7-3 to TRBJ2-1; D may be TRBD2 (6 bases). The CDR3 consists of 13 residues. V gave up 5 bases and J gave up 8 bases, with 13 bases separating them. The germline gives CDR1 SGHTA, CDR2 FQGTGA. This chain's CDR3 is CASSPWRGDEQFF. CDR3 in DNA: TGTGCCAGCAGCCCATGGCGGGGTGATGAGCAGTTCTTC.

This clonotype was seen ten or more times. The chain has TRBV3-1 and TRBJ2-1, with TRBD2 as a possible D gene (6 bases). Deletions cut 3 bases from V and 9 bases from J, with 18 bases between. Germline V gene sequence: CDR1 LGHDT, CDR2 YNNKEL (reference sequence). This CDR3 spans 15 amino acids. Written as DNA, the CDR3 is TGTGCCAGCAGCCAGAGTAGTCCCGGGGGTGGTGAGCAGTTCTTC. This gives the protein CASSQSSPGGGEQFF.

This clonotype has only a few counts. The V call is TRBV9, the J call TRBJ1-2, with D hard to call. The CDR3 runs to 14 residues. The ends were cut back, 0 bases at V and 7 bases at J, with 13 bases in the middle. Germline CDR1 SGDLS, CDR2 YYNGEE. The chain's CDR3 is CASSVEGPMFGYTF. For the CDR3, the DNA is TGTGCCAGCAGCGTAGAAGGGCCGATGTTTGGCTACACCTTC.

In regard to this clonotype: A much bigger clone sits one base away, suggesting this may be a read error. The rearrangement joins TRBV6-2 or TRBV6-3 to TRBJ2-7; D gene unclear. This CDR3 has 12 residues. Germline V gene sequence: CDR1 MNHEY, CDR2 SVGEGT. The CDR3 here is CASSRSSYEQCV. The CDR3 nucleotides read TGTGCCAGCAGTAGGAGCTCCTACGAGCAGTGCGTC.

The chain is built from TRBV10-2 and TRBJ2-7; D remains unclear. Trimming stripped 2 bases from V and 12 bases from J, with 11 bases between. CDR3 size: 11 residues. Germline CDR1 reads WSHSY; CDR2 reads SAAADI. The CDR3 DNA reads TGCGCCAGCAGTGAGGCAAGAGTTCCGTACTTC. Protein: CASSEARVPYF.

The chain couples TRBV6-2 or TRBV6-3 to TRBJ2-2; the D gene is possibly TRBD2 (5 bases). V gave up 0 bases and J gave up 3 bases, with 5 bases separating them. This CDR3 spans 14 amino acids. Germline CDR1 reads MNHEY; CDR2 reads SVGEGT. CDR3 protein: CASSYSSDTGELFF. The CDR3 DNA is TGTGCCAGCAGTTACTCTAGCGACACCGGGGAGCTGTTTTTT.

This clonotype occurred a few times. The V and J genes are TRBV19 and TRBJ2-7; 8 bases agree with TRBD2. This CDR3 region has 15 residues. Germline CDR1 reads LNHDA; CDR2 reads SQIVND (reference sequence). The V gene end was trimmed by 7 bases and the J gene end by 6 bases; junction bases not matched to a gene: 14. The CDR3 nucleotides read TGTGCCAGTAAGGAGAAGGCTAGCGGGTACGTCGAGCAGTACTTC. Translated: CASKEKASGYVEQYF.

The chain recombines TRBV4-3 with TRBJ2-3, with 7 nucleotides matching TRBD2. This CDR3 is 16 amino acids long. Trimming at V came to 2 bases and at J to 6 bases, leaving 11 bases not matched to a gene. The V gene's germline CDR1 is LGHNA and CDR2 YSLEER. The DNA of the CDR3 is TGCGCCAGCAGCCAATGGGCTAGCGGCTCTCGTGATACGCAGTATTTT. Its protein product is CASSQWASGSRDTQYF.

This clonotype was counted at least ten times. The genes are TRBV11-3 and TRBJ1-6; D is undetermined. This CDR3 is built from 14 residues. The V gene's germline CDR1 is SGHNT and CDR2 YENEEA. The V end lost 3 bases, the J end lost 13 bases, and 16 bases lay between the germline ends. The CDR3 here is CASSLKSGINPLHF. CDR3 in DNA: TGTGCCAGCAGCTTGAAGTCGGGAATTAACCCCCTCCACTTT. The full variable domain, in which reference TRBV11-3 and TRBJ1-6 provide the parts outside the CDR3, is EAGVVQSPRYKIIEKKQPVAFWCNPISGHNTLYWYLQNLGQGPELLIRYENEEAVDDSQLPKDRFSAERLKGVDSTLKIQPAELGDSAVYLCASSLKSGINPLHFGNGTRLTVT.

The rearrangement uses TRBV5-4 and TRBJ2-1, with TRBD1 identical over 7 bases. J gave up 2 bases and V 5 bases, and 10 bases lay outside the gene matches. The CDR3 has 16 residues. CDR1 is SGHNT and CDR2 is YYREEE in the germline V gene (reference sequence). The CDR3 loop is CASSPLGQRTYNEQFF. In DNA, the CDR3 is TGTGCCAGCAGTCCCCTGGGACAGAGAACCTACAATGAGCAGTTCTTC.

This clonotype was detected a few times. Written as DNA, the CDR3 is TGCGCCAGCAGCTTGGCTACAGGGGCGGATGAGCAGTTCTTC. The encoded protein is CASSLATGADEQFF. The V and J genes are TRBV5-1 and TRBJ2-1; TRBD1 matches at 7 bases. V shed 0 bases, J shed 8 bases, and the junction held 5 bases outside the gene matches. CDR3 length: 14 residues. CDR1 and CDR2 from the germline V gene are SGHRS and YFSETQ.

Here the CDR3 reads CASSLDGRSPLHF. CDR3 DNA: TGTGCCAGCAGTTTAGATGGGCGTTCACCCCTCCACTTT. The chain carries TRBV12-3 or TRBV12-4 and TRBJ1-6; D remains ambiguous. Deletions cut 1 base from V and 9 bases from J, with 7 bases between. The CDR3 has 13 amino acids.

The genes are TRBV15 and TRBJ2-3; no definite D call. The germline V gene encodes CDR1 LNHNV and CDR2 YYDKDF (reference sequence). The CDR3 has 13 amino acids. The V end was cut by 0 bases, the J end by 6 bases, with 7 bases between. This CDR3 is CATSRDVGDTQYF. In DNA, the CDR3 is TGTGCCACCAGCAGAGATGTGGGCGATACGCAGTATTTT.

This clonotype was detected only a few times. The chain is built from TRBV4-3 and TRBJ1-2; 7 bases align to TRBD1. The trim removed 2 bases at V and 0 bases at J, leaving 9 bases unmatched. This CDR3 comprises 17 residues. CDR1 and CDR2 (germline): LGHNA, YSLEER. The chain's CDR3 is CASSQQGVRVPNYGYTF. CDR3 sequence (DNA): TGCGCCAGCAGCCAACAGGGGGTCCGCGTCCCTAACTATGGCTACACCTTC.

This clonotype occurred a few times. This chain connects TRBV18 to TRBJ2-7; TRBD2 matches at 14 bases. V lost 4 bases, J lost 4 bases, and 3 bases stayed unmatched. Germline values: CDR1 KGHSH, CDR2 LQKENI. The length of the CDR3 is 15 residues. CDR3 amino acids: CASSRGLAGEYEQYV. CDR3 DNA: TGTGCCAGCTCACGGGGACTAGCGGGGGAATACGAGCAGTACGTC.

There are a few counts of this clonotype. The chain uses TRBV29-1 and TRBJ2-1, with 8 bases lining up with TRBD2. This CDR3 region has 14 residues. From germline, CDR1 is SQVTM and CDR2 ANQGSEA. J gave up 4 bases and V 7 bases, and 9 bases lay outside the gene matches. The CDR3 reads CSAQAGEKYNEQFF. The CDR3, as DNA: TGCAGCGCACAAGCGGGGGAGAAATACAATGAGCAGTTCTTC.

This clonotype was observed a few times. V is TRBV7-2 and J is TRBJ2-1, with D maybe TRBD1 (5 bases). Per the germline V gene, CDR1 is SGHTA and CDR2 is FQGNSA. The ends were cut back, 2 bases at V and 0 bases at J, with 11 bases in the middle. The CDR3 has 16 amino acids. Here the CDR3 DNA reads TGTGCCAGCAGCTTAAGGGGTCCCAGCTCCTACAATGAGCAGTTCTTC. This translates into CASSLRGPSSYNEQFF.

Many counts were recorded for this clonotype. This rearrangement joins TRBV4-1 to TRBJ2-4, with 12 bases identical to TRBD2. V shed 3 bases and J 3 bases; nucleotides not matched to a gene: 9. From germline, CDR1 is MGHRA and CDR2 YSYEKL. The CDR3 loop spans 18 amino acids. The CDR3 DNA sequence: TGCGCCAGCAGCCATGGACCTGGACTAGCGGGGAGCAAAAACATTCAGTACTTC. This translates into CASSHGPGLAGSKNIQYF.

This clonotype was counted a few times. The chain has TRBV14 and TRBJ1-2; tentatively, D is TRBD1 (6 bases). The CDR3 length is 13 residues. Germline assignment: CDR1 SGHDN and CDR2 FVKESK. V dropped 1 base and J dropped 4 bases, with 7 bases sitting between them. The CDR3 sequence: CASSQVDSYGYTF. The CDR3 DNA reads TGTGCCAGCAGCCAAGTGGACAGCTATGGCTACACCTTC.

This clonotype was counted only a few times. This chain joins TRBV29-1 and TRBJ1-4; perhaps TRBD1 as D (5 bases). The germline gives CDR1 SQVTM, CDR2 ANQGSEA. The CDR3 consists of 15 residues. V shed 0 bases and J shed 10 bases, with 18 bases lying between them. The CDR3 region has the DNA TGCAGCGTTGAAGATCCCCGAGACCAGGGTGTAAAACTGTTTTTT. This sequence encodes CSVEDPRDQGVKLFF.

DNA for the CDR3: TGTGCTAGCGGCAGGGAGTACAATTCACCCCTCCACTTT. This sequence encodes CASGREYNSPLHF. The rearrangement joins TRBV7-7 to TRBJ1-6, with D possibly being TRBD1 (5 bases). CDR3 size: 13 residues. Germline lookup yields CDR1 SSHAT and CDR2 FNYEAQ (reference sequence).

This clonotype was counted between two and nine times. This sequence joins TRBV20-1 and TRBJ1-4; D uncertain. Germline V lookup: CDR1 DFQATT, CDR2 SNEGSKA (reference sequence). Trimming left V 6 bases short and J 1 base short, with 3 bases between. The CDR3 runs to 11 residues. CDR3 in amino acids: CSALTNEKLFF. CDR3 in DNA: TGCAGTGCACTAACTAATGAAAAACTGTTTTTT.

The chain combines TRBV4-3 with TRBJ2-2; no definite D call. V lost 1 base to trimming and J lost 8 bases, with 8 bases between them. Looked up from germline, CDR1 is LGHNA and CDR2 is YSLEER. There are 13 residues in the CDR3. The CDR3 DNA is TGCGCCAGCAGCCAAGCCTCAGGAGGGGAGCTGTTTTTT. Residues: CASSQASGGELFF.